This section outlines one T cell receptor (beta chain) sequence together with its context. Clones were read by immunoSEQ multiplex PCR, and TCRdb kept only the in-frame ones, dropping some. The table shows approximately 220,000 clones, with about 80% occurring only once. The source of the sample is a study of blood T cell repertoires in COVID-19. In the study overall: Sources were T cells, B-cell-depleted T cells, or PBMCs; the material itself was cDNA or gDNA.

Germline CDR1 and CDR2: SGHRS and YFSETQ. This CDR3 is built from 17 residues. Trimming shortened V by 0 bases and J by 5 bases, and 18 bases separated the two germline ends. Participant-given clinical history determined each cohort assignment. Exposed participants encountered a COVID-19 case during the 2 weeks preceding study entry. The J gene is TRBJ2-1, the V gene TRBV5-1, with D hard to call. Material for sequencing was PBMCs or T cells enriched from blood (not recorded which). The clonotype was recovered from a woman aged 40 to 50 who had been exposed to COVID-19. The CDR3 DNA sequence: TGCGCCAGCAGCTTGGTTTTCGGTTCGGGTAAGGACAATGAGCAGTTCTTC. Residues: CASSLVFGSGKDNEQFF. Combining the CDR3 with reference TRBV5-1 and TRBJ2-1 gives the whole variable domain KAGVTQTPRYLIKTRGQQVTLSCSPISGHRSVSWYQQTPGQGLQFLFEYFSETQRNKGNFPGRFSGRQFSNSRSEMNVSTLELGDSALYLCASSLVFGSGKDNEQFFGPGTRLTVL.